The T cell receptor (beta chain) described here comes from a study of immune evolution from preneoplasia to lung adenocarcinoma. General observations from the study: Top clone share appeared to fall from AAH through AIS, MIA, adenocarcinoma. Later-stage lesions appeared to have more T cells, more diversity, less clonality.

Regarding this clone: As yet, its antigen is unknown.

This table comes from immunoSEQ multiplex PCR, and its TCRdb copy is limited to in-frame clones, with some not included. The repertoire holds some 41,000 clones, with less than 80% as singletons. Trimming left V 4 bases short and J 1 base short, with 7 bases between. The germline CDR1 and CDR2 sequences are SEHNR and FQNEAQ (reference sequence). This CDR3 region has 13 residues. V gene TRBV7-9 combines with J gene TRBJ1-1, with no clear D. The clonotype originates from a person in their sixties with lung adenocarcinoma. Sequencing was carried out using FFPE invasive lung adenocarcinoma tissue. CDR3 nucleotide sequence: TGTGCCAGCAGCTCAAATCAGAACACTGAAGCTTTCTTT. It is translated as CASSSNQNTEAFF.